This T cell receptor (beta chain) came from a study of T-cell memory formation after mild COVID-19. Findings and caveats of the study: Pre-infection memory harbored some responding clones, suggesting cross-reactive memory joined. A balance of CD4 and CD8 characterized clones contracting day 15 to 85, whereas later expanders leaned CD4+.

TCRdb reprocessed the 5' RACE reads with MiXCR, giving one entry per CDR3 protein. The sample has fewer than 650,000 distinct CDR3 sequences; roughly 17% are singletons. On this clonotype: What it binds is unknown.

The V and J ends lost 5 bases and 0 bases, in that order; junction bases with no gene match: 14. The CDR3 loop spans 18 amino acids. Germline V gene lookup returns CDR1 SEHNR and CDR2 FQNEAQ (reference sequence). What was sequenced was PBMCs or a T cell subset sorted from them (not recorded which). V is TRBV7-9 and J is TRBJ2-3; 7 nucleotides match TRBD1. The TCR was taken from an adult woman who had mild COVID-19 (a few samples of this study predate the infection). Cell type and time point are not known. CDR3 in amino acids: CASSRTRQGLASTDTQYF. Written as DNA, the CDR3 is TGTGCCAGCAGCCGGACCAGACAGGGCCTAGCTAGCACAGATACGCAGTATTTT.